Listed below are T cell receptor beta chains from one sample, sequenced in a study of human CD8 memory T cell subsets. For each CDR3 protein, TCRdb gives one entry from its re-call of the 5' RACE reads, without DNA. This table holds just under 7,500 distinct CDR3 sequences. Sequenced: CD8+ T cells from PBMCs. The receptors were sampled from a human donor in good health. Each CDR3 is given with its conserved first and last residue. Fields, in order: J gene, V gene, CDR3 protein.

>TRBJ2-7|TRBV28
CASRTSGDYEQYF
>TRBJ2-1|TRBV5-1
CASSLRGGRNEQFF
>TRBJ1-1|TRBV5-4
CASSLTTGGTEAFF
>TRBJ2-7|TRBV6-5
CATRTGGTNEQYF
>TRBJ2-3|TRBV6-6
CASTIEGLAGISTDTQYF
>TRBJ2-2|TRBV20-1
CSAWDRGRTGELFF
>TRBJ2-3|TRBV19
CASSIGPSAGEDTQYF
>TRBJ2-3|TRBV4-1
CASSPEPSGSTDTQYF
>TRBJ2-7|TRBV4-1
CASSQGEDREQYF
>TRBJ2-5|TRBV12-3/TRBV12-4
CASSSARWETQYF
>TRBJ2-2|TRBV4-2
CASSQDIGGTGELFF
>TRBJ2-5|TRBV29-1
CSVPRDRGQETQYF